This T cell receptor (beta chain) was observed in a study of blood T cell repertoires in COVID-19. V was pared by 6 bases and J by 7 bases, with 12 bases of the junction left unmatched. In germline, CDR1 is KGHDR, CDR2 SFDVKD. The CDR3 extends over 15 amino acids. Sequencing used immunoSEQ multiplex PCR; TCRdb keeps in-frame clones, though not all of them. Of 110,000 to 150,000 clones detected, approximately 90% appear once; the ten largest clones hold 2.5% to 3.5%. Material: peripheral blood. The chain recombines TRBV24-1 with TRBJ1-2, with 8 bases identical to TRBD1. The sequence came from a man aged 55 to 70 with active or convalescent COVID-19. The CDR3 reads CATSRETGDFSGYTF. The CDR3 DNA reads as TGTGCCACCAGTAGGGAGACAGGGGATTTCTCTGGCTACACCTTC.